Listed below are T cell receptor beta chains from one sample, sequenced in a study of blood T cell repertoires in COVID-19. Repertoires were generated with immunoSEQ multiplex PCR, while TCRdb's copy carries only in-frame clones and drops some. This sample has 260,000 or so clones, with roughly four fifths found just once. Sequencing input: peripheral blood. The receptor source for this set is a woman aged 80 or over with COVID-19, enrolled during active disease. CDR3s include the opening cysteine and the closing phenylalanine or tryptophan. D genes are given only for firm matches. Size is omitted from some rows. Given values are once, few, many or a class for expanded clones.

v_call: TRBV7-9; clone_size: .; j_call: TRBJ2-5; d_call: .; cdr3_nt: TGTGCCAGCAGCCTCACGGGGGTCCAAGAGACCCAGTACTTC; cdr3_aa: CASSLTGVQETQYF
v_call: TRBV5-1; clone_size: .; j_call: TRBJ2-1; d_call: .; cdr3_nt: TGCGCCAGCAGCTTTGGGGACATTTACAATGAGCAGTTCTTC; cdr3_aa: CASSFGDIYNEQFF
v_call: TRBV28; clone_size: .; j_call: TRBJ1-2; d_call: TRBD1; cdr3_nt: TGTGCCAGCAGTTCATCGGGACAGTCTAACTATGGCTACACCTTC; cdr3_aa: CASSSSGQSNYGYTF
v_call: TRBV6-2/TRBV6-3; clone_size: .; j_call: TRBJ2-7; d_call: .; cdr3_nt: TGTGCCAGCAGTTACCCGGGTTGGTACGAGCAGTACTTC; cdr3_aa: CASSYPGWYEQYF
v_call: TRBV18; clone_size: .; j_call: TRBJ2-5; d_call: TRBD2; cdr3_nt: TGTGCCAGCTCACCAGGGCTAGCGGGAGTTGAGACCCAGTACTTC; cdr3_aa: CASSPGLAGVETQYF
v_call: TRBV7-8; clone_size: .; j_call: TRBJ2-1; d_call: .; cdr3_nt: TGTGCCAGCAGCTTGGGGGGATTAGCGGATCGCACCGTAAATGAGCAGTTCTTC; cdr3_aa: CASSLGGLADRTVNEQFF
v_call: TRBV27; clone_size: .; j_call: TRBJ1-2; d_call: TRBD1; cdr3_nt: TGTGCCAGCGGTCCGGTCGGGACAGGGTTTCATGGCTACACCTTC; cdr3_aa: CASGPVGTGFHGYTF
v_call: TRBV11-2; clone_size: .; j_call: TRBJ1-2; d_call: TRBD1; cdr3_nt: TGTGCCAGCAGCTGGGACAGTTTGGCCTCTGGCTACACCTTC; cdr3_aa: CASSWDSLASGYTF
v_call: TRBV4-3; clone_size: .; j_call: TRBJ2-3; d_call: TRBD2; cdr3_nt: TGCGCCAGCAGCCCCGAGGCGGGGGGCACAGATACGCAGTATTTT; cdr3_aa: CASSPEAGGTDTQYF
v_call: TRBV19; clone_size: .; j_call: TRBJ2-5; d_call: TRBD1; cdr3_nt: TGTGCCAGTAGTATAGGGGACAGGTCCCCAGAGACCCAGTACTTC; cdr3_aa: CASSIGDRSPETQYF
v_call: TRBV29-1; clone_size: .; j_call: TRBJ1-1; d_call: TRBD1; cdr3_nt: TGCAGCGCACGGGAGACAGGGGCCATCGGGGCTTTCTTT; cdr3_aa: CSARETGAIGAFF
v_call: TRBV5-4; clone_size: .; j_call: TRBJ2-2; d_call: TRBD1; cdr3_nt: TGTGCCAGCAGCGTGGGACAGGGCGTGCTGTTTTTT; cdr3_aa: CASSVGQGVLFF
v_call: TRBV7-9; clone_size: .; j_call: TRBJ2-7; d_call: .; cdr3_nt: TGTGCCAGCAGCCTTGCTGAGGGTCGGAACTCCTACGAGCAGTACTTC; cdr3_aa: CASSLAEGRNSYEQYF
v_call: TRBV7-9; clone_size: .; j_call: TRBJ1-6; d_call: .; cdr3_nt: TGTGCCAGCAGCTCGGGTGACCCTAATTCACCCCTCCACTTT; cdr3_aa: CASSSGDPNSPLHF
v_call: TRBV7-6; clone_size: once; j_call: TRBJ1-6; d_call: .; cdr3_nt: TGTGCCACCTCCCTCGGTGTCGGTTGGAATTCACCCCTCCACTTT; cdr3_aa: CATSLGVGWNSPLHF
v_call: TRBV5-1; clone_size: once; j_call: TRBJ2-5; d_call: TRBD2; cdr3_nt: TGCGCCAGCAGCTTGTTGAGCGGGGGACCACAAGAGACCCAGTACTTC; cdr3_aa: CASSLLSGGPQETQYF
v_call: TRBV7-6; clone_size: .; j_call: TRBJ2-5; d_call: TRBD1; cdr3_nt: TGTGCCAGCAGCTTCCGGGACAGGGTATCGGAGACCCAGTACTTC; cdr3_aa: CASSFRDRVSETQYF
v_call: TRBV27; clone_size: .; j_call: TRBJ1-1; d_call: .; cdr3_nt: TGTGCCAGCAGTTGGACAGAAGGCACTGAAGCTTTCTTT; cdr3_aa: CASSWTEGTEAFF
v_call: TRBV5-4; clone_size: .; j_call: TRBJ2-5; d_call: TRBD1; cdr3_nt: TGTGCCGCCAATAGGGGGCAGGTCCAAGAGACCCAGTACTTC; cdr3_aa: CAANRGQVQETQYF
v_call: TRBV20-1; clone_size: .; j_call: TRBJ2-7; d_call: .; cdr3_nt: TGCAGTGCTATCGGGAACGAGCAGTACTTC; cdr3_aa: CSAIGNEQYF
v_call: TRBV5-4; clone_size: .; j_call: TRBJ1-1; d_call: .; cdr3_nt: TGTGCCAGCAGCTTGGATTGGGAGGGCACTGAAGCTTTCTTT; cdr3_aa: CASSLDWEGTEAFF
v_call: TRBV10-1; clone_size: .; j_call: TRBJ2-5; d_call: .; cdr3_nt: TGCGCCAGCAGTGAGTCGACAGCTAAAGAGACCCAGTACTTC; cdr3_aa: CASSESTAKETQYF
v_call: TRBV6-6; clone_size: .; j_call: TRBJ2-3; d_call: .; cdr3_nt: TGTGCCAGCAGTAGCCCCGGGACATCAGGCACAGATACGCAGTATTTT; cdr3_aa: CASSSPGTSGTDTQYF
v_call: TRBV12-3/TRBV12-4; clone_size: .; j_call: TRBJ2-7; d_call: .; cdr3_nt: TGTGCCAGCAGTCTTACAGGGGAGCAGTACTTC; cdr3_aa: CASSLTGEQYF